A selection of T cell receptor beta chains follows, all from one sample in a study of T cell changes during pregnancy in multiple sclerosis. Sequencing was performed with immunoSEQ multiplex PCR; in TCRdb, only in-frame clones are kept and a portion is missing. The sample yields about 72,000 clones, 91% seen once. Material: peripheral blood, obtained in the third trimester of pregnancy. These receptors all come from a female donor in good health, enrolled as a control in a pregnancy study. The CDR3 runs from the conserved cysteine through the conserved F or W. The D gene is left open where the match is weak. For some rows the clone size is stated as once, few or many, or as a class when expanded; others skip it.

V: TRBV27; D: -; size: -; J: TRBJ2-7; CDR3: CASSSLYEQYF; DNA: TGTGCCAGCTCAAGCCTCTACGAGCAGTACTTC
V: TRBV5-1; D: -; size: -; J: TRBJ1-6; CDR3: CASSSSGSENSPLHF; DNA: TGCGCCAGCAGCTCGTCAGGGTCTGAGAATTCACCCCTCCACTTT
V: TRBV4-1; D: TRBD1; size: -; J: TRBJ2-7; CDR3: CASSLGTGASYEQYF; DNA: TGCGCCAGCAGCCTTGGGACAGGAGCTTCCTACGAGCAGTACTTC
V: TRBV7-9; D: TRBD1; size: -; J: TRBJ2-7; CDR3: CASSITGTDLSYEQYF; DNA: TGTGCCAGCAGCATAACCGGGACAGACCTTTCCTACGAGCAGTACTTC
V: TRBV5-1; D: TRBD1; size: -; J: TRBJ2-7; CDR3: CASSPWTGNYEQYF; DNA: TGCGCCAGCAGCCCCTGGACAGGGAACTACGAGCAGTACTTC
V: TRBV6-5; D: -; size: -; J: TRBJ1-5; CDR3: CASSYKRGNQPQHF; DNA: TGTGCCAGCAGTTACAAGAGGGGCAATCAGCCCCAGCATTTT
V: TRBV19; D: TRBD1; size: few; J: TRBJ1-1; CDR3: CASSIPTGATEAFF; DNA: TGTGCCAGTAGTATTCCAACAGGGGCCACTGAAGCTTTCTTT
V: TRBV30; D: TRBD1; size: -; J: TRBJ1-1; CDR3: CAWSRGIGYTEAFF; DNA: TGTGCCTGGAGCAGGGGGATTGGATACACTGAAGCTTTCTTT
V: TRBV9; D: -; size: -; J: TRBJ2-3; CDR3: CASSPGAPDTQYF; DNA: TGTGCCAGCAGCCCCGGAGCGCCAGATACGCAGTATTTT
V: TRBV6-1; D: -; size: -; J: TRBJ1-5; CDR3: CASSEAGDNQPQHF; DNA: TGTGCCAGCAGTGAAGCAGGGGACAATCAGCCCCAGCATTTT
V: TRBV19; D: TRBD1; size: -; J: TRBJ1-1; CDR3: CASTPNRGKTLAMNTEAFF; DNA: TGTGCCAGCACCCCAAACAGGGGAAAGACACTAGCCATGAACACTGAAGCTTTCTTT
V: TRBV6-5; D: -; size: once; J: TRBJ1-3; CDR3: CASSYSVSPGGNTIYF; DNA: TGTGCCAGCAGTTACTCAGTCTCACCAGGGGGAAACACCATATATTTT
V: TRBV9; D: -; size: -; J: TRBJ1-2; CDR3: CASSGRDKVYGYTF; DNA: TGTGCCAGCAGCGGCCGGGACAAGGTCTATGGCTACACCTTC
V: TRBV7-9; D: TRBD1; size: -; J: TRBJ1-1; CDR3: CASSALQGGSTEAFF; DNA: TGTGCCAGCAGCGCTCTACAGGGGGGTTCGACTGAAGCTTTCTTT
V: TRBV9; D: -; size: few; J: TRBJ1-1; CDR3: CASSGTRTEAFF; DNA: TGTGCCAGCAGCGGAACCCGGACAGAAGCTTTCTTT
V: TRBV18; D: -; size: -; J: TRBJ1-4; CDR3: CASSQGHLPNEKLFF; DNA: TGTGCCAGCTCACAGGGGCACCTCCCTAATGAAAAACTGTTTTTT
V: TRBV28; D: -; size: -; J: TRBJ1-3; CDR3: CASCSRGSAGNTIYF; DNA: TGTGCCAGCTGCTCGCGGGGTTCTGCCGGAAACACCATATATTTT
V: TRBV18; D: TRBD1; size: -; J: TRBJ2-7; CDR3: CASSPPSLTGTAYEQYF; DNA: TGTGCCAGCTCACCACCGTCTTTGACAGGGACAGCCTACGAGCAGTACTTC
V: TRBV6-6; D: -; size: -; J: TRBJ1-2; CDR3: CASSYGGSFGRNTF; DNA: TGTGCCAGCAGTTACGGGGGCTCCTTTGGGCGTAACACCTTC
V: TRBV5-1; D: TRBD2; size: -; J: TRBJ2-2; CDR3: CASSISGSTGELFF; DNA: TGCGCCAGCAGCATCAGCGGGAGCACCGGGGAGCTGTTTTTT
V: TRBV6-1; D: -; size: once; J: TRBJ2-5; CDR3: CASRAIWGLEETQYF; DNA: TGTGCCAGCCGCGCTATTTGGGGGCTGGAGGAGACCCAGTACTTC
V: TRBV19; D: TRBD1; size: -; J: TRBJ1-5; CDR3: CASRSGQGSNQPQHF; DNA: TGTGCCAGTAGGAGCGGACAGGGTAGCAATCAGCCCCAGCATTTT
V: TRBV5-1; D: -; size: -; J: TRBJ2-5; CDR3: CASTKSGKQETQYF; DNA: TGCGCCAGCACCAAATCAGGGAAACAAGAGACCCAGTACTTC
V: TRBV4-3; D: -; size: -; J: TRBJ2-1; CDR3: CATSRAGPYNEQFF; DNA: TGCGCCACTAGTAGGGCGGGACCTTATAATGAGCAGTTCTTC
V: TRBV19; D: -; size: -; J: TRBJ1-5; CDR3: CASSLRRPPGSNQPQHF; DNA: TGTGCCAGTAGTCTGAGACGTCCCCCGGGGAGCAATCAGCCCCAGCATTTT
V: TRBV6-5; D: TRBD1; size: -; J: TRBJ2-7; CDR3: CASHHPGTGDYEQYF; DNA: TGTGCCAGCCATCACCCCGGGACAGGGGACTACGAGCAGTACTTC
V: TRBV5-1; D: -; size: once; J: TRBJ1-3; CDR3: CASSLTTGSNGNTIYF; DNA: TGCGCCAGCAGCTTGACGACAGGCTCTAATGGAAACACCATATATTTT
V: TRBV7-2; D: TRBD2; size: -; J: TRBJ2-1; CDR3: CASSLRSSSGIYYNEQFF; DNA: TGTGCCAGCAGCTTACGAAGTTCTAGCGGGATATATTACAATGAGCAGTTCTTC
V: TRBV7-9; D: -; size: -; J: TRBJ2-2; CDR3: CASSSITGELFF; DNA: TGTGCCAGCAGCTCTATCACCGGGGAGCTGTTTTTT
V: TRBV6-1; D: TRBD1; size: -; J: TRBJ1-2; CDR3: CASSERRTGSYGYTF; DNA: TGTGCCAGCAGTGAAAGACGGACAGGGTCCTATGGCTACACCTTC
V: TRBV28; D: -; size: -; J: TRBJ1-5; CDR3: CASSFRGGLNQPQHF; DNA: TGTGCCAGCAGTTTTAGAGGGGGATTGAATCAGCCCCAGCATTTT
V: TRBV4-1; D: -; size: -; J: TRBJ2-7; CDR3: CASSQAGQIHAQYF; DNA: TGCGCCAGCAGCCAGGCGGGACAGATCCACGCGCAGTACTTC
V: TRBV15; D: -; size: -; J: TRBJ2-7; CDR3: CATSRGGGSSYEQYF; DNA: TGTGCCACCAGCAGGGGTGGGGGGAGCTCCTACGAGCAGTACTTC
V: TRBV11-3; D: TRBD2; size: -; J: TRBJ2-2; CDR3: CASSRTSGGAAGELFF; DNA: TGTGCCAGCAGCCGGACTAGCGGGGGGGCCGCCGGGGAGCTGTTTTTT
V: TRBV6-5; D: TRBD1; size: -; J: TRBJ2-7; CDR3: CASSYLPGGRSYEQYF; DNA: TGTGCCAGCAGTTACCTCCCAGGGGGCAGATCCTACGAGCAGTACTTC
V: TRBV9; D: -; size: -; J: TRBJ1-6; CDR3: CASSSQVSEGSPLHF; DNA: TGTGCCAGCAGCTCACAAGTCAGCGAAGGTTCACCCCTCCACTTT
V: TRBV15; D: -; size: -; J: TRBJ2-7; CDR3: CATSTRGSPVNLNYEQYF; DNA: TGTGCCACCAGCACCCGGGGGTCCCCCGTAAATCTCAACTACGAGCAGTACTTC
V: TRBV7-6; D: -; size: -; J: TRBJ2-2; CDR3: CASSLGADTGELFF; DNA: TGTGCCAGCAGCTTAGGGGCAGACACCGGGGAGCTGTTTTTT
V: TRBV9; D: TRBD1; size: -; J: TRBJ1-1; CDR3: CASSSTGGTEAFF; DNA: TGTGCCAGCAGCTCAACAGGGGGAACTGAAGCTTTCTTT
V: TRBV7-6; D: TRBD1; size: -; J: TRBJ2-6; CDR3: CASSSLTGTAANVLTF; DNA: TGTGCCAGCAGCTCCCTAACCGGGACAGCGGCCAACGTCCTGACTTTC
V: TRBV7-9; D: -; size: -; J: TRBJ2-7; CDR3: CATSDTYEQYF; DNA: TGTGCCACCTCGGACACCTACGAGCAGTACTTC
V: TRBV5-5; D: -; size: once; J: TRBJ1-5; CDR3: CASSPWTGSQPQHF; DNA: TGTGCCAGCAGCCCATGGACCGGGAGTCAGCCCCAGCATTTT
V: TRBV19; D: -; size: -; J: TRBJ1-5; CDR3: CASSRTENSNQPQHF; DNA: TGTGCCAGTAGTCGAACAGAGAATAGCAATCAGCCCCAGCATTTT
V: TRBV18; D: -; size: -; J: TRBJ2-1; CDR3: CASSPKAGESDEQFF; DNA: TGTGCCAGCTCACCGAAGGCAGGGGAAAGCGATGAGCAGTTCTTC
V: TRBV11-2; D: TRBD2; size: -; J: TRBJ2-5; CDR3: CASSPNSGGEETQYF; DNA: TGTGCCAGCAGCCCCAATAGCGGGGGGGAAGAGACCCAGTACTTC
V: TRBV7-6; D: -; size: -; J: TRBJ2-7; CDR3: CASSLGGSRNEQYF; DNA: TGTGCCAGCAGCTTAGGAGGGAGTAGGAACGAGCAGTACTTC
V: TRBV15; D: -; size: -; J: TRBJ2-7; CDR3: CATSRDTGTTYEQYF; DNA: TGTGCCACCAGCAGAGATACAGGTACCACCTACGAGCAGTACTTC
V: TRBV19; D: -; size: once; J: TRBJ1-1; CDR3: CASSIGAGREAFF; DNA: TGTGCCAGTAGTATTGGGGCCGGACGAGAAGCTTTCTTT
V: TRBV7-2; D: TRBD1; size: -; J: TRBJ1-2; CDR3: CASSIWTGPKRGYTF; DNA: TGTGCCAGCAGCATTTGGACAGGACCCAAGCGGGGCTACACCTTC
V: TRBV4-2; D: -; size: -; J: TRBJ2-1; CDR3: CASSHEAGSSYNEQFF; DNA: TGTGCCAGCAGCCACGAAGCGGGTAGCTCCTACAATGAGCAGTTCTTC